Listed below are T cell receptor beta chains from one sample, sequenced in a study of PD-1 blockade in classical Hodgkin lymphoma. The data were produced by immunoSEQ multiplex PCR, yet TCRdb's version contains in-frame clones alone and is incomplete. The data contain about 100,000 clones, about nine tenths of them seen just once; the ten biggest clones take up just under 20%. The sequences come from peripheral blood mononuclear cells (PBMCs), collected before the second cycle of nivolumab. Receptors were obtained from a human donor with classical Hodgkin lymphoma. CDR3s include the opening cysteine and the closing phenylalanine or tryptophan. The order of the fields is D gene, clone size, V gene, J gene, CDR3 protein, CDR3 DNA. The D gene is left open where the match is weak. Size tells how often a clone was seen (once, few, many) or the class of an expanded clone, and some rows leave it out.

D: .
size: few
V: TRBV19
J: TRBJ2-4
CDR3: CASSIDPFPQAVDIQYF
DNA: TGTGCCAGTAGTATAGATCCCTTTCCCCAGGCGGTGGACATTCAGTACTTC

D: TRBD2
size: .
V: TRBV18
J: TRBJ2-7
CDR3: CASSLRLAGSYEQYF
DNA: TGTGCCAGCTCACTCAGACTAGCGGGTTCCTACGAGCAGTACTTC

D: TRBD1
size: .
V: TRBV5-1
J: TRBJ2-5
CDR3: CASSTNRGQETQYF
DNA: TGCGCCAGCAGCACTAACAGGGGCCAAGAGACCCAGTACTTC

D: TRBD1
size: .
V: TRBV4-2
J: TRBJ1-3
CDR3: CASSPLTGTYSGNTIYF
DNA: TGTGCCAGCAGCCCTTTGACAGGGACTTACTCTGGAAACACCATATATTTT

D: TRBD2
size: .
V: TRBV7-9
J: TRBJ2-1
CDR3: CASSSTLAGGPRAYNEQFF
DNA: TGTGCCAGCAGCTCGACTCTAGCGGGAGGGCCTCGGGCCTACAATGAGCAGTTCTTC

D: .
size: .
V: TRBV6-5
J: TRBJ1-1
CDR3: CASSYSGLGDTEAFF
DNA: TGTGCCAGCAGTTACTCGGGCCTCGGAGACACTGAAGCTTTCTTT

D: TRBD1
size: .
V: TRBV5-5
J: TRBJ2-3
CDR3: CASRTGATSTDTQYF
DNA: TGTGCCAGCAGGACAGGGGCGACTAGCACAGATACGCAGTATTTT

D: .
size: .
V: TRBV28
J: TRBJ2-7
CDR3: CASSFASSEQYF
DNA: TGTGCCAGCAGTTTTGCTAGCAGTGAGCAGTACTTC

D: .
size: .
V: TRBV14
J: TRBJ1-2
CDR3: CASSQDPWRYGYTF
DNA: TGTGCCAGCAGCCAAGATCCCTGGCGGTATGGCTACACCTTC

D: TRBD2
size: .
V: TRBV7-7
J: TRBJ2-1
CDR3: CASSLGAGGFGEQFF
DNA: TGTGCCAGCAGCTTAGGAGCGGGAGGGTTCGGTGAGCAGTTCTTC

D: TRBD2
size: .
V: TRBV19
J: TRBJ2-7
CDR3: CASSITGTSGTYEQYF
DNA: TGTGCCAGTAGTATCACCGGGACTAGCGGAACCTACGAGCAGTACTTC

D: .
size: .
V: TRBV10-2
J: TRBJ1-5
CDR3: CASSEIGSNQPQHF
DNA: TGCGCCAGCAGTGAGATCGGAAGCAATCAGCCCCAGCATTTT

D: .
size: .
V: TRBV5-4
J: TRBJ2-7
CDR3: CASSLVGDEQYF
DNA: TGTGCCAGCAGCTTGGTGGGAGACGAGCAGTACTTC

D: .
size: .
V: TRBV11-1
J: TRBJ2-7
CDR3: CASSAGLPTGEQYF
DNA: TGTGCCAGCAGCGCGGGACTCCCTACGGGCGAGCAGTACTTC

D: TRBD2
size: .
V: TRBV10-3
J: TRBJ2-1
CDR3: CAISESWTSSNEQFF
DNA: TGTGCCATCAGTGAGTCATGGACTAGCTCCAATGAGCAGTTCTTC

D: TRBD2
size: .
V: TRBV7-2
J: TRBJ2-3
CDR3: CASSSGLVTDTQYF
DNA: TGTGCCAGCAGCTCGGGACTAGTCACGGATACGCAGTATTTT

D: .
size: .
V: TRBV2
J: TRBJ2-1
CDR3: CASSPQNNEQFF
DNA: TGTGCCAGCAGTCCACAGAACAATGAGCAGTTCTTC

D: .
size: .
V: TRBV11-2
J: TRBJ2-3
CDR3: CASSLGMGRFGTDTQYF
DNA: TGTGCCAGCAGCTTAGGAATGGGCCGGTTCGGCACAGATACGCAGTATTTT

D: .
size: once
V: TRBV5-1
J: TRBJ2-3
CDR3: CASSLGLKDYKSSTDTQYF
DNA: TGCGCCAGCAGCTTGGGGTTAAAGGACTACAAATCTAGCACAGATACGCAGTATTTT

D: .
size: .
V: TRBV4-1
J: TRBJ2-3
CDR3: CASSQDRRGRGTDTQYF
DNA: TGCGCCAGCAGCCAAGATAGGAGGGGTAGGGGCACAGATACGCAGTATTTT

D: .
size: few
V: TRBV5-6
J: TRBJ2-3
CDR3: CASSLASSWGSDTQYF
DNA: TGTGCCAGCAGCTTAGCTTCTAGTTGGGGGTCCGATACGCAGTATTTT

D: .
size: .
V: TRBV4-1
J: TRBJ2-7
CDR3: CASSQDYLGSSYEQYF
DNA: TGCGCCAGCAGCCAAGATTATCTGGGGAGCTCCTACGAGCAGTACTTC

D: TRBD1
size: .
V: TRBV4-1
J: TRBJ2-5
CDR3: CASSQETGTGVLSEETQYF
DNA: TGCGCCAGCAGCCAGGAGACCGGGACAGGGGTATTATCTGAAGAGACCCAGTACTTC

D: TRBD1
size: .
V: TRBV28
J: TRBJ1-1
CDR3: CASRRTGSRFF
DNA: TGTGCCAGCAGGCGGACAGGGAGTCGGTTCTTT

D: .
size: .
V: TRBV5-1
J: TRBJ2-3
CDR3: CASSQLPLPGNADTQYF
DNA: TGCGCCAGCAGCCAACTCCCACTACCCGGGAACGCAGATACGCAGTATTTT

D: .
size: .
V: TRBV29-1
J: TRBJ1-4
CDR3: CSVGTTTNEKLFF
DNA: TGCAGCGTCGGGACAACAACTAATGAAAAACTGTTTTTT

D: TRBD1
size: .
V: TRBV19
J: TRBJ2-4
CDR3: CASSIDFYWTGKVNIQYF
DNA: TGTGCCAGTAGTATAGATTTCTACTGGACAGGGAAAGTGAACATTCAGTACTTC

D: TRBD2
size: .
V: TRBV28
J: TRBJ2-7
CDR3: CASSRTSGSFREQYF
DNA: TGTGCCAGCAGCCGGACTAGCGGGAGTTTTCGCGAGCAGTACTTC

D: .
size: .
V: TRBV15
J: TRBJ1-3
CDR3: CATSSFPDGRNTIYF
DNA: TGTGCCACCAGCAGCTTTCCGGACGGGAGAAACACCATATATTTT

D: .
size: .
V: TRBV27
J: TRBJ1-4
CDR3: CASSPGQLSNEKLFF
DNA: TGTGCCAGCAGTCCCGGACAGCTCTCTAATGAAAAACTGTTTTTT

D: .
size: .
V: TRBV6-1
J: TRBJ1-3
CDR3: CASSPNLENTIYF
DNA: TGTGCCAGCAGTCCGAACCTGGAGAACACCATATATTTT

D: .
size: .
V: TRBV10-2
J: TRBJ1-1
CDR3: CASTSTSGAFF
DNA: TGCGCCAGCACCAGTACCTCTGGAGCTTTCTTT

D: TRBD1
size: .
V: TRBV5-4
J: TRBJ2-5
CDR3: CASSLLGTGEETQYF
DNA: TGTGCCAGCAGCTTACTAGGGACAGGAGAAGAGACCCAGTACTTC

D: TRBD1
size: .
V: TRBV18
J: TRBJ1-5
CDR3: CASSPQGTGLVDQPQHF
DNA: TGTGCCAGCTCACCACAGGGGACAGGGTTGGTGGATCAGCCCCAGCATTTT

D: .
size: once
V: TRBV6-1
J: TRBJ2-3
CDR3: CASSAAPPGDTQYF
DNA: TGTGCCAGCAGTGCAGCGCCCCCGGGAGATACGCAGTATTTT

D: .
size: .
V: TRBV6-5
J: TRBJ2-7
CDR3: CASSYVFDNSYEQYF
DNA: TGTGCCAGCAGTTACGTGTTTGACAACTCCTACGAGCAGTACTTC

D: .
size: .
V: TRBV2
J: TRBJ2-7
CDR3: CASRRGRHEQYF
DNA: TGTGCCAGCAGGAGGGGTCGGCACGAGCAGTACTTC

D: TRBD2
size: .
V: TRBV18
J: TRBJ2-5
CDR3: CASSPPGGRETQYF
DNA: TGTGCCAGCTCACCACCGGGAGGGCGTGAGACCCAGTACTTC

D: TRBD1
size: .
V: TRBV19
J: TRBJ2-3
CDR3: CASSKPGQAPLTDTQYF
DNA: TGTGCCAGTAGTAAGCCGGGACAGGCTCCCCTCACAGATACGCAGTATTTT

D: TRBD1
size: .
V: TRBV6-5
J: TRBJ2-7
CDR3: CASSYSTGSSYEQYF
DNA: TGTGCCAGCAGTTACTCGACAGGGAGCTCCTACGAGCAGTACTTC

D: TRBD2
size: .
V: TRBV27
J: TRBJ2-7
CDR3: CASSILSGSGNEQYF
DNA: TGTGCCAGCAGTATTCTTAGCGGGAGTGGGAACGAGCAGTACTTC

D: TRBD1
size: .
V: TRBV5-1
J: TRBJ2-7
CDR3: CASSLEVGQKLSEQYF
DNA: TGCGCCAGCAGCTTAGAGGTGGGACAGAAGCTGAGCGAGCAGTACTTC

D: TRBD2
size: once
V: TRBV27
J: TRBJ2-5
CDR3: CASSPGLAGVGTQYF
DNA: TGTGCCAGCAGCCCGGGACTAGCGGGAGTTGGTACCCAGTACTTC

D: .
size: .
V: TRBV5-5
J: TRBJ1-5
CDR3: CASSSDSFNQPQHF
DNA: TGTGCCAGCAGCTCTGACAGCTTCAATCAGCCCCAGCATTTT

D: .
size: .
V: TRBV4-1
J: TRBJ1-2
CDR3: CASSQEGGPANYGYTF
DNA: TGCGCCAGCAGCCAAGAGGGCGGGCCAGCTAACTATGGCTACACCTTC

D: .
size: .
V: TRBV15
J: TRBJ2-1
CDR3: CATSNRVSSYNEQFF
DNA: TGTGCCACCAGCAACAGGGTAAGCTCCTACAATGAGCAGTTCTTC

D: .
size: .
V: TRBV7-2
J: TRBJ2-3
CDR3: CASSFGVGTDTQYF
DNA: TGTGCCAGCAGCTTTGGGGTGGGCACAGATACGCAGTATTTT

D: .
size: .
V: TRBV2
J: TRBJ2-3
CDR3: CASLSTVRVTDTQYF
DNA: TGTGCCAGCCTCTCGACTGTCAGGGTCACAGATACGCAGTATTTT

D: .
size: .
V: TRBV1
J: TRBJ2-3
CDR3: CTSSQFPCLRDTQYF
DNA: TGCACCAGCAGCCAATTTCCCTGTTTACGGGATACGCAGTATTTT

D: .
size: .
V: TRBV28
J: TRBJ2-7
CDR3: CASSFTPGKDPYEQYF
DNA: TGTGCCAGCAGTTTTACCCCCGGGAAAGACCCCTACGAGCAGTACTTC

D: .
size: .
V: TRBV5-8
J: TRBJ2-5
CDR3: CASSLQGFGETQYF
DNA: TGTGCCAGCAGCTTGCAGGGATTCGGAGAGACCCAGTACTTC

D: .
size: .
V: TRBV6-1
J: TRBJ2-7
CDR3: CASSRLVYEQYF
DNA: TGTGCCAGCAGCCGACTCGTCTACGAGCAGTACTTC

D: .
size: .
V: TRBV6-5
J: TRBJ1-5
CDR3: CASRGSGTSNQPQHF
DNA: TGTGCCAGCAGAGGTTCAGGGACTAGCAATCAGCCCCAGCATTTT

D: .
size: .
V: TRBV19
J: TRBJ1-1
CDR3: CASSIGRKNTEAFF
DNA: TGTGCCAGTAGTATCGGACGGAAGAACACTGAAGCTTTCTTT

D: .
size: .
V: TRBV2
J: TRBJ2-1
CDR3: CASTSLLFLDSEYTVKPYNEQFF
DNA: TGTGCCAGCACCTCCCTTCTTTTTCTGGACAGTGAATATACCGTGAAACCATACAATGAGCAGTTCTTC